The T cell receptor beta chain described here comes from a study of cytomegalovirus exposure and HLA in healthy donors. On the study more broadly: For the roughly 400 genotyped donors, 65% to 90% fell within the Caucasian-associated ancestry cluster. General study points: Follow-up analysis found HLA locus-dependent TCR association rates, highest for DRB1 and lowest for HLA-C.

Between the trimmed V and J ends, which lost 1 base and 4 bases, there was a span of 16 bases. CDR3 length: 16 residues. CDR1 MGHRA and CDR2 YSYEKL come from the germline V gene. Vbeta (60) and Jbeta (13) primers were used in the PCR. Sequenced by immunoSEQ multiplex PCR; TCRdb stores in-frame clones only, minus some. Of roughly 170,000 clones detected, 70% to 85% appear once; the ten largest clones hold under 2%. A single count supports this clone. Its antigen is unknown. The source of this sequence is a woman under 40 in good health and CMV-seronegative. The sample was PBMCs. This rearrangement joins TRBV4-1 to TRBJ1-2, with D possibly matching TRBD1 (6 bases). The CDR3 region has the DNA TGCGCCAGCAGCCAAGGAGGGAATGCAGGGGCCTATGGCTACACCTTC. It yields the protein CASSQGGNAGAYGYTF.